This note documents a single T cell receptor (beta chain) sequence. The clone's antigen remains unknown. No base quality information exists; no much larger clone differs at one position. The record originates from a study of pediatric ulcerative colitis (dated by TCRdb to the late 2010s). For the study in its entirety: Of the ulcerative colitis patients, about seven had pancolitis and two had left-sided colitis, and histology in every patient was consistent with ulcerative colitis. By Pediatric Ulcerative Colitis Activity Index, mild disease was classified in two patients, moderate disease in four and acute severe colitis in three. Nine newly diagnosed, treatment-naive pediatric ulcerative colitis patients and a handful of non-IBD control children each provided paired blood and rectal samples.

During colonoscopy, one to two pinch biopsies were obtained from the rectum for research purposes. Ulcerative colitis patients had received no immunosuppressive medication before the diagnostic colonoscopy. Before DNA was isolated, the rectal biopsies underwent proteinase K digestion. The Wizard kit (Promega) was used to extract genomic DNA from the blood and intestinal samples. Beyond this particular receptor, the publication reports: Blood-derived T cells may have been included in the rectal pinch biopsies, particularly in patients with overt colitis. Only four individuals were included in the healthy control group, which was small. A couple of rectal CDR3 clonotypes turned up in every ulcerative colitis patient but in none of the controls. For technical reasons, blood samples from two patients gave substantially fewer templates, and these samples were excluded from the blood-rectal overlap analysis. Because the repertoires came from total lymphocyte DNA, rare subsets such as regulatory T cells may have patterns that are not reflected. Compared with controls, ulcerative colitis patients showed significantly higher autologous blood-rectal clonal overlap, a finding that suggests increased T cell trafficking to inflamed tissue. Rectal repertoire features separated controls, mild-moderate and acute severe colitis patients; acute severe colitis showed reduced rectal diversity due to clonal expansions.

Relative to germline, V is 2 bases shorter and J is 0 bases shorter, with 11 bases between their ends. Its CDR3 holds 15 amino acids, cysteine through phenylalanine. The DNA shown is the 45-base CDR3, in frame from base 1. The germline V gene encodes CDR1 MDHEN and CDR2 SYDVKM. Rearranged CDR3 beta regions were amplified from genomic DNA with multiplex V and J primers using the immunoSEQ TRB Survey service. To keep sequencing depth the same across samples, survey-level depth of up to 500,000 reads per sample was applied. The libraries were purified and pooled, then sequenced using Illumina technology. Regarding the original processing steps: Productive clonality, sample overlap, pairwise scatters, CDR3 beta length, V/D/J gene usage and productiveness were assessed with immunoSEQ online tools. Calculated diversity was the number of unique rearrangements divided by total templates times 100; Shannon and Simpson indices were also computed. For principal component analysis, Z-score normalized data were analyzed with the R prcomp function and the ggbiplot package. Morisita's index was used to measure clonal overlap between blood and rectum within each subject. TCRdb obtained this table from immuneACCESS and retained in-frame rearrangements with V and J assigned. These tables miss some clones; where compared with another copy, unresolved V genes account for less than half of the shortfall, and the remainder is unexplained. That table supplies the V and J calls and clone size; D and trimming were determined from the DNA. The sample records 30,000 to 40,000 clones, 75% of which are singletons. The ten largest account for approximately 9% of the sample.

The sequence was obtained from a boy aged 5 to 17 with severe ulcerative colitis. The rearrangement combines TRBV28 with TRBJ2-7; the D gene is perhaps TRBD2, on 7 matching bases. Source material: gut tissue. DNA sequence: TGTGCCAGCAGTTTAGGGGGGGCCGTCTCCTACGAGCAGTACTTC. Translated, this gives CASSLGGAVSYEQYF.